This TCR beta chain is from a study of blood T cell repertoires in COVID-19. Data came from immunoSEQ multiplex PCR; TCRdb stores just in-frame clones and leaves some out. The repertoire holds fewer than 120,000 clones, with 70% to 90% as singletons. This receptor was identified in a human donor in a cohort sampled during active COVID-19. Material for sequencing was peripheral blood.

This chain's CDR3 is CASSPRLGLAGGNEQFF. CDR3 sequence (DNA): TGTGCCAGCAGCCCTAGACTCGGACTAGCGGGGGGGAATGAGCAGTTCTTC. The chain is built from TRBV9 and TRBJ2-1; 15 nucleotides agree with TRBD2. The CDR3 extends over 17 amino acids. CDR1 is SGDLS, CDR2 YYNGEE, per germline. With V trimmed by 4 bases and J by 7 bases, 9 bases remained unmatched.